This TCR beta chain derives from a study of T cell changes during pregnancy in multiple sclerosis. TCRdb keeps only in-frame clones here, not all; method: immunoSEQ multiplex PCR. The table shows approximately 58,000 clones, with around 92% occurring only once. The clonotype was recovered from a female donor in good health, enrolled as a control in a pregnancy study. Material: CD4+ T cells from peripheral blood mononuclear cells, obtained after pregnancy.

The CDR3 sequence: CATRGDRAGREKLFF. The CDR3 DNA reads TGTGCCACCAGGGGAGACAGGGCCGGTCGTGAAAAACTGTTTTTT. The V gene is TRBV6-1, the J gene TRBJ1-4; TRBD1 matches at 7 bases. Looked up from germline, CDR1 is MNHNS and CDR2 is SASEGT. The V and J ends lost 10 bases and 7 bases, in that order; junction bases with no gene match: 15. The CDR3 consists of 15 residues.